The 9 T cell receptor beta chains below were found in one sample sequenced in a study of CD8 T cells in ankylosing spondylitis. TCRdb analysed the 5' RACE reads with MiXCR anew, one entry per CDR3 protein. Of about 120,000 distinct CDR3 sequences in the sample, roughly 15% are singletons; the top ten hold just under 3%. What was sequenced was blood, either unsorted or a sorted T cell fraction (not recorded which). The source of these receptors is a female donor with ankylosing spondylitis or in good health (not recorded which).

This clonotype was counted only a few times. The chain is built from TRBV18 and TRBJ2-2; no firm D call. The CDR3 is 16 residues long. Germline lookup yields CDR1 KGHSH and CDR2 LQKENI. V was trimmed by 6 bases and J by 0 bases, leaving 14 bases between them. The CDR3 loop reads CASSPDQVANTGELFF. The CDR3 DNA sequence: TGTGCCAGCTCCCCGGACCAGGTTGCGAACACCGGGGAGCTGTTTTTT.

This clonotype was counted many times. The chain carries TRBV29-1 and TRBJ1-4, with 7 bases lining up with TRBD1. This CDR3 spans 15 amino acids. CDR1 and CDR2 (germline): SQVTM, ANQGSEA. With V trimmed by 6 bases and J by 6 bases, 13 bases remained unmatched. The CDR3 here is CSVTDRESADEKLFF. The CDR3 coding sequence is TGCAGCGTCACTGACAGGGAGTCTGCTGATGAAAAACTGTTTTTT. Drawing the rest from reference TRBV29-1 and TRBJ1-4, the complete variable domain is SAVISQKPSRDICQRGTSLTIQCQVDSQVTMMFWYRQQPGQSLTLIATANQGSEATYESGFVIDKFPISRPNLTFSTLTVSNMSPEDSSIYLCSVTDRESADEKLFFGSGTQLSVL.

CDR3: CASRPHGGDNIQYF. The DNA of the CDR3 is TGTGCCAGCAGACCCCATGGGGGAGACAACATTCAGTACTTC. The rearrangement uses TRBV28 and TRBJ2-4; D could derive from TRBD1 or TRBD2 (5 bases each). The CDR3 is made up of 14 amino acids. CDR1 is MDHEN, CDR2 SYDVKM, per germline. Deletions cut 6 bases from V and 7 bases from J, with 16 bases between.

The CDR3 here is CATTEGGELFF. In DNA, the CDR3 is TGTGCCACCACAGAGGGCGGGGAGCTGTTTTTT. The J gene is TRBJ2-2, the V gene TRBV25-1; D is possibly TRBD2 (5 bases). There are 11 residues in the CDR3. With 10 bases removed from V and 7 bases from J, the gap between germline ends came to 10 bases. Germline V lookup: CDR1 MGHDK, CDR2 SYGVNS.

This clonotype has at least ten counts. This chain uses TRBV20-1 with TRBJ2-7; D unresolved. Trimming took off 5 bases at V and 6 bases at J, with 17 bases between the two ends. This CDR3 is 13 amino acids long. Looked up from germline, CDR1 is DFQATT and CDR2 is SNEGSKA (reference sequence). CDR3 bases: TGCAGTGCTTTCAGGCACGCCTCGGGCGAGCAGTACTTC. Amino acid sequence: CSAFRHASGEQYF.

This clonotype was recorded many times. J is TRBJ1-2 and V is TRBV5-1, with TRBD1 matching over 10 bases. V lost 4 bases and J lost 8; bases outside the gene matches: 5. Per the germline V gene, CDR1 is SGHRS and CDR2 is YFSETQ. The CDR3 loop spans 13 amino acids. CDR3: CASSLDRGQGYTF. CDR3 nucleotides: TGCGCCAGCAGCCTTGACAGGGGGCAGGGCTACACCTTC.

Concerning this clonotype itself: This may arise from a read error, as a much more abundant clone is one base away. The chain has TRBV28 and TRBJ2-1, with 13 positions matching TRBD2. This CDR3 has 18 residues. Germline V gives CDR1 MDHEN, CDR2 SYDVKM. The DNA for the CDR3 is TGTGCCGGCAGTTTGATTACTAGCGGGGGGGCTACCTACAATGAGCAGTTCTTC. This translates into CAGSLITSGGATYNEQFF.

V gene TRBV20-1 combines with J gene TRBJ2-7, with D possibly matching TRBD2 (6 bases). The germline V gene encodes CDR1 DFQATT and CDR2 SNEGSKA (reference sequence). V shed 3 bases and J shed 7 bases, with 10 bases lying between them. CDR3 length equals 11 residues. CDR3 DNA: TGCAGTGCTAGTTCTGGGGGGGAGCAGTACTTC. This codes for CSASSGGEQYF.

This clonotype was observed many times. This sequence joins TRBV20-1 and TRBJ2-3, with D perhaps TRBD1 (6 bases). The CDR3 length is 12 residues. Germline V gene sequence: CDR1 DFQATT, CDR2 SNEGSKA (reference sequence). CDR3: CRASGDLNTQYF. Here the CDR3 DNA reads TGCAGGGCTTCAGGGGATCTAAATACGCAGTATTTT.